This TCR beta chain was recorded in a study of blood T cells in healthy people across ages. Notes on the study in general: Long-lived and aged donors differed, with more naive CD4+ cells and higher diversity in the long-lived.

V gave up 7 bases and J gave up 5 bases, with 18 bases separating them. Germline CDR1 MNHEY, CDR2 SMNVEV (reference sequence). The CDR3 loop spans 14 amino acids. A second PCR, run for about 7 to 12 cycles, used a sample-barcoded 5' primer plus a J-beta primer mix. MiXCR, applied by TCRdb to the 5' RACE reads, yields one record per CDR3 protein. The sample yields 1.4 million or so distinct CDR3 sequences, roughly 43% seen once. On this clonotype: No antigen is known for it.

Sequencing used blood. The chain employs TRBV27 and TRBJ2-7; either TRBD1 or TRBD2 may supply D (5 bases each). This TCR was sampled from a woman aged 18-29 years in good health. The CDR3 nucleotides are TGTGCCAGCACCCCCGGGGCAGGGTATAACGAGCAGTACTTC. Amino acid sequence: CASTPGAGYNEQYF.